This entry concerns a single T cell receptor beta chain. The antigen is unknown. CDR1 and CDR2 (germline): MNHNS, SASEGT. This CDR3 has 13 residues. The V and J ends lost 4 bases and 1 base respectively, with 7 bases between them. This sample is part of a study of glioma-infiltrating T cells. Whole-study results and caveats: Tissue and blood shared very few CDR3 sequences.

Using RNA template, CDR3s of TCR alpha and beta were amplified with iRepertoire arm-PCR. TCRdb redid the calling of the multiplex PCR reads with MiXCR, one entry per CDR3 protein. The table has around 140,000 distinct CDR3 sequences, approximately 39% seen once. Material for sequencing was glioma tissue, nonneoplastic brain tissue, or PBMCs (not recorded which). The receptor was derived from a human donor with low-grade glioma or glioblastoma, undergoing nonglioma brain surgery, or in good health (not recorded which). The rearrangement joins TRBV6-1 to TRBJ1-1; D gene unclear. The CDR3 reads CASSADGNTEAFF. The CDR3 DNA follows: TGTGCCAGCAGTGCTGACGGGAACACTGAAGCTTTCTTT.